This T cell receptor beta chain emerged from a study of blood T cells in healthy people across ages (dated by TCRdb to between 2014 and 2017). A note on the overall study: In model experiments, template switching captured roughly one uniquely barcoded TCR beta cDNA molecule for every two T cells. Age-related changes in TCR beta repertoire diversity were measured in the study by deep sequencing normalized with unique cDNA molecular identifiers. Four age groups were formed from the donors: young (average about 17 years), middle-aged (around 40), aged (roughly 58) and long-lived (roughly 88). Donors of different ages were randomly distributed across sequencing lanes to avoid experimental bias. The study analyzed two additional independent replicas of 1 million unique cDNA reads from the same blood draw for two donors, one aged 18 to 29 and one aged 80 or older.

The sample holds many counts of this clonotype. The antigen this receptor binds is unknown. Base qualities are not recorded, but no much larger clone differs from it by a single base. Donors were a few dozen systemically healthy Caucasian individuals from Russia aged roughly 6 to 100 years. Ten milliliters of peripheral blood were drawn from each donor into EDTA-treated Vacutainer tubes. Ficoll-Paque density-gradient centrifugation was used to isolate PBMCs, with at least 6.5 million obtained per sample. Total RNA, at least 5 micrograms per sample, was extracted from PBMCs with Trizol reagent. Naive CD45RAhigh/CD27high T cell percentages were measured by flow cytometry on a PBMC aliquot from every donor. Library preparation used 5' RACE. Sequencing took place on an Illumina HiSeq 2500. A second PCR of 7 to 11 cycles was performed with a sample-barcoded 5' primer and a J-beta primer mix. A template-switch 5' adaptor carrying 12 random nucleotides introduced a unique molecular identifier onto each TCR beta cDNA molecule. At least 2.5 million CDR3-containing paired-end reads were obtained from each sample. First-strand cDNA was synthesized from all RNA with the Mint cDNA synthesis kit, primed by a TRBC-specific oligonucleotide. After uracil-DNA glycosylase treatment, a first 18-cycle PCR used universal primers M1SS and BC2_uni_R on all cDNA. Concerning the study's data processing: Each sample was normalized by randomly selecting 1 million high-quality reads, each carrying a distinct molecular identifier. Instead of being binned into consensus sequences, reads with shared molecular identifiers were discarded. CDR3 identification, clonotype clustering and error correction used MiTCR with a Q25 quality threshold and the strictest error-elimination algorithm. A nonparametric unseen species model using Euler transformation provided a lower-bound estimate of total TCR beta diversity. TCRdb reanalyzed the raw reads on its own, using fastp at Q25 for trimming and MiXCR for clone calling, and kept in-frame beta chains. Records with the same CDR3 protein are collapsed into one entry carrying the most frequent genes and DNA. None of the V and J calls come from the authors' own analysis; TCRdb made them. The sample profile shows hundreds of thousands of distinct CDR3 sequences; approximately 30% of them were found once. Of the sample, 15% to 19% is held by the ten largest clones.

The research as a whole found: The CMV infection status of donors was not known, potentially confounding age-related changes in expanded clonotypes. Estimates of total diversity based on one million sequenced T cells were considered lower bounds and underestimates. A strong correlation was found between observed TCR beta diversity and the percentage of naive T cells measured by flow cytometry. As age increased, observed TCR beta diversity per million T cells dropped in a roughly linear way, and a significant reduction was already evident by age 40. Bulk unsorted PBMC profiling prevented conclusive comparison of naive and antigen-experienced compartments. The long-lived group showed more naive CD4+ T cells, fewer expanded clones and increased TCR diversity than the aged group, suggesting age selection.

Sequenced input: blood. The receptor was isolated from a woman aged 80 or older in good health.

The sequenced DNA: TGCAGTGCTAGAGCATCAGGGGGCTTGATACAGCCCCAGCATTTT. The encoded protein is CSARASGGLIQPQHF. The sequence links TRBV20-1 to TRBJ1-5, and 8 bases in between align with TRBD1. From the cysteine up to the phenylalanine, the CDR3 has a length of 15 residues. This entry keeps only the CDR3 DNA: 45 bases, framed from base 1. As encoded in the germline V gene (reference sequence), CDR1 is DFQATT while CDR2 is SNEGSKA. V is pruned by 1 base and J by 7 bases, leaving 9 bases of the junction without a gene match.